The subject of this entry is one TCR beta chain. This specimen comes from a study of blood T cell repertoires in COVID-19. The CDR3 runs 17 residues. Germline-derived CDR1 and CDR2 are SGHNT and YYREEE (reference sequence). After removal of 0 bases from V and 4 bases from J, the junction contained 9 bases not matched to a gene. The repertoire was sequenced with immunoSEQ multiplex PCR; TCRdb's copy has only in-frame clones and lacks some. The data hold fewer than 65,000 clones, with about 83% observed a single time. The chain joins TRBV5-4 to TRBJ2-1, with 8 nucleotides matching TRBD1. The sequenced sample was peripheral blood. This TCR came from a human donor in a cohort sampled during active COVID-19. The CDR3 region has the DNA TGTGCCAGCAGCTTGGGGCCTGGGACAGGTGGATACAATGAGCAGTTCTTC. Translation: CASSLGPGTGGYNEQFF.